Below, one T cell receptor (beta chain) is given with its context. Other DNA variants within this sample encode the same CDR3. The sample is drawn from a study of control samples from healthy donors and cancer patients. Clones were read by immunoSEQ multiplex PCR, and TCRdb kept only the in-frame ones, dropping some. The sample holds 95,000 to 130,000 clones, 88% seen once. Input material: blood. This TCR came from a woman in her 70s in good health.

CDR3 protein: CASSLAGGNTEAFF. The CDR3 coding sequence is TGCGCCAGCAGCTTGGCAGGGGGGAACACTGAAGCTTTCTTT. The genes are TRBV5-1 and TRBJ1-1; 7 nucleotides line up with TRBD1. Germline CDR1 SGHRS, CDR2 YFSETQ. The trim removed 0 bases at V and 1 base at J, leaving 0 bases unmatched. The CDR3 has 14 residues.